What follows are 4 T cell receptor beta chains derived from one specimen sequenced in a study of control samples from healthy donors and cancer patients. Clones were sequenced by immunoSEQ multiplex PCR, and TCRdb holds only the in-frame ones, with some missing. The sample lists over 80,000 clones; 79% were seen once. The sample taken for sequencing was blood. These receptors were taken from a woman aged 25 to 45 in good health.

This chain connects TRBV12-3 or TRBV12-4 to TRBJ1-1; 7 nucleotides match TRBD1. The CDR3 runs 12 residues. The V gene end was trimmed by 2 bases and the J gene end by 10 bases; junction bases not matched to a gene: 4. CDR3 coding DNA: TGTGCCAGCAGTTTACAACAGGGGATAGCTTTCTTT. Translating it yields CASSLQQGIAFF.

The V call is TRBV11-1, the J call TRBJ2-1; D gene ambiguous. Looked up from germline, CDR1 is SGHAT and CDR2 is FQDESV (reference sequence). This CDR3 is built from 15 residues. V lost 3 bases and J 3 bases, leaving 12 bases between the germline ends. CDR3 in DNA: TGTGCCAGCAGCTTGGGCCGGACCTTCTACAATGAGCAGTTCTTC. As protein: CASSLGRTFYNEQFF.

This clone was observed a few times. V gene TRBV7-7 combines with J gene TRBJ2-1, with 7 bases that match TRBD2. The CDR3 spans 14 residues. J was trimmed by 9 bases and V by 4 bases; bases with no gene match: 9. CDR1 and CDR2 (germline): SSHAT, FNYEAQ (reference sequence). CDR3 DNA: TGTGCCAGCAGCTCAAGGTCCAGGGAGGGTGAGCAGTTCTTC. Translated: CASSSRSREGEQFF. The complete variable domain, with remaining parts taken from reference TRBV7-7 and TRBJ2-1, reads GAGVSQSPRYKVTKRGQDVTLRCDPISSHATLYWYQQALGQGPEFLTYFNYEAQPDKSGLPSDRFSAERPEGSISTLTIQRTEQRDSAMYRCASSSRSREGEQFFGPGTRLTVL.

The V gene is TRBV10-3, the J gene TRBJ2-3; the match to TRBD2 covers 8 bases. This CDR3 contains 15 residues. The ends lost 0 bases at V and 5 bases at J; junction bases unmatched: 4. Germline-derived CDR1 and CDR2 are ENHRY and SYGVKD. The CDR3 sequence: CAISESSGAVDTQYF. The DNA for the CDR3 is TGTGCCATCAGTGAGTCTAGCGGGGCGGTAGATACGCAGTATTTT.